This TCR beta chain was obtained from a study of CD8 T cells in Susac syndrome. Sequencing of TCR beta was undertaken in CD8+ and CD4+ T cells derived from blood. It was treatment-naive patients with stable or active relapsing-remitting disease who made up the multiple sclerosis controls. It was negative isolation that provided the CD8+ and CD4+ T cells, whereas TEMRA cells were enriched by FACS. Random hexamers served to reverse transcribe about 0.5 to 1 ug RNA. A multiplex approach, immunoSEQ multiplex PCR, amplified TCR beta CDR3 across 54 Vbeta and 13 Jbeta. Via MiXCR, TCRdb re-called the immunoSEQ multiplex PCR reads, giving one row per CDR3 protein. The sample includes approximately 230,000 distinct CDR3 sequences, over 85% seen only once; the top ten take around 0.072%. With V trimmed by 3 bases and J by 2 bases, 3 bases remained unmatched. The CDR3 runs to 15 residues. CDR1 SGHTA and CDR2 FQGNSA come from the germline V gene.

The V gene is TRBV7-2, the J gene TRBJ2-3; 9 nucleotides agree with TRBD2. The sequence was obtained from a human donor with multiple sclerosis. Sequenced: CD4+ T cells from PBMCs. CDR3 coding DNA: TGTGCCAGCAGCTTTATAGCGGGGGTCACAGATACGCAGTATTTT. As protein: CASSFIAGVTDTQYF.